This T cell receptor beta chain comes out of a study of cytomegalovirus exposure and HLA in healthy donors. The overall study: Earlier, 90 million to 140 million unique TCR beta sequences were recovered from roughly 200 million T cells by an analysis.

The CDR3 has 14 residues. Germline-derived CDR1 and CDR2 are SGHTA and FQGNSA. Trimming pared 2 bases from V and 0 bases from J, leaving 7 bases between. Study outcomes and limitations: Follow-up analysis found HLA locus-dependent TCR association rates, highest for DRB1 and lowest for HLA-C.

This clone was seen ten or more times. Its matching antigen is unknown. The PCR employed 60 Vbeta primers together with 13 Jbeta primers. Original handling: About 11 million shared chains were among the roughly 80 million unique TCR beta chains that a later analysis counted. TCRdb keeps only in-frame clones here, not all; method: immunoSEQ multiplex PCR. V and J calls and clone size are given by that table; D and trimming were obtained from the DNA. This table has more than 100,000 clones, around 70% appearing once. The specimen was PBMCs. This TCR was recovered from a woman in her thirties or forties in good health and CMV-seronegative. The chain couples TRBV7-2 to TRBJ1-1; D unresolved. The CDR3 here is CASSLNNLNTEAFF. CDR3 sequence (DNA): TGTGCCAGCAGCTTAAACAATTTGAACACTGAAGCTTTCTTT.